This T cell receptor beta chain was sequenced during a study of PD-1 blockade in classical Hodgkin lymphoma. Study-wide results and limits: CD4+ but not CD8+ TCR diversity rose significantly by C4D1. Initiation of nivolumab under 1 year after ASCT led to exclusion of patients. Still unresolved is the cause of the repertoire differences, which may be disease activity or prior therapy.

Of note for this clone: What it recognizes is unknown.

Clones were read by immunoSEQ multiplex PCR, and TCRdb kept only the in-frame ones, dropping some. Among some 50,000 clones, around 70% were seen once, and the ten largest hold about 10%. Germline V CDR1 and CDR2: LNHDA, SQIVND (reference sequence). CDR3 length equals 14 residues. Trimming stripped 10 bases from V and 1 base from J, with 13 bases between. All patients experienced relapse after autologous stem cell transplantation, and brentuximab vedotin exposure was variable. The sequences come from peripheral blood mononuclear cells (PBMCs), collected at baseline. This clonotype was obtained from a human donor with classical Hodgkin lymphoma. The chain carries TRBV19 and TRBJ2-2; D is perhaps TRBD1 or TRBD2 (5 bases each). In DNA, the CDR3 is TGTGCCACCGCCGGGACGGTGAACACCGGGGAGCTGTTTTTT. This encodes CATAGTVNTGELFF.